This T cell receptor beta chain was sequenced during a study of shared T cell receptors in the human thymus. Clones were read by immunoSEQ multiplex PCR, and TCRdb kept only the in-frame ones, dropping some. The sample consists of about 380,000 clones, about 95% of them appearing once. This clonotype was sampled from a human donor. Source material: thymocytes.

CDR3 coding DNA: TGTGCCAGCAGCTTGGAAGTCGCAGGGGATAATTCACCCCTCCACTTT. Translated: CASSLEVAGDNSPLHF. V gene TRBV5-6 combines with J gene TRBJ1-6, with D perhaps matching TRBD1 (6 bases). The V end was cut by 0 bases, the J end by 5 bases, with 12 bases between. CDR3 length: 16 residues. Germline-derived CDR1 and CDR2 are SGHDT and YYEEEE.